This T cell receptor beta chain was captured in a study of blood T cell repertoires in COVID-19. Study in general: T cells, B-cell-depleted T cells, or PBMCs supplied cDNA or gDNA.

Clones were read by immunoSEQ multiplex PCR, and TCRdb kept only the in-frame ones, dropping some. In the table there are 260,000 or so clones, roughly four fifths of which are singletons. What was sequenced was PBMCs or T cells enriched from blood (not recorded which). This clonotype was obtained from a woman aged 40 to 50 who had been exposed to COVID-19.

CDR3 amino acids: CASSMGGALGETQYF. The CDR3, as DNA: TGTGCCAGTAGTATGGGGGGGGCCCTGGGAGAGACCCAGTACTTC. The rearrangement joins TRBV19 to TRBJ2-5, with TRBD2 as a possible D gene (7 bases). Germline V gene sequence: CDR1 LNHDA, CDR2 SQIVND (reference sequence). The length of the CDR3 is 15 residues. Trimming removed 3 bases at V and 4 bases at J, with 15 bases between.